The source of this T cell receptor beta chain is a study of T-cell memory formation after mild COVID-19. Overall study context: Largely, the TCR clusters proved donor specific.

Constant-segment primers were used for 5'RACE, and the resulting TCR alpha and TCR beta cDNA libraries carried sample barcodes and UMIs. Via MiXCR, TCRdb re-called the 5' RACE reads, giving one row per CDR3 protein. The sample carries around 530,000 distinct CDR3 sequences, less than 25% recorded once. Overall study results and limits: Still unconfirmed is whether the second-wave clones peaking on day 37 recognized SARS-CoV-2. Day 15 to 85 contractors were CD4/CD8 balanced; later expanders leaned CD4+.

Concerning this clonotype: The antigen is undetermined.

The CDR3 extends over 18 amino acids. Trimming took off 0 bases at V and 1 base at J, with 18 bases between the two ends. CDR1 SGHTA and CDR2 FQGNSA come from the germline V gene. The receptor was derived from an adult woman who had mild COVID-19 (a few samples of this study predate the infection). Cell type and time point are not known. Specimen: PBMCs or a T cell subset sorted from them (not recorded which). V and J are TRBV7-2 and TRBJ2-5; TRBD2 is a possible D gene (5 bases). This chain's CDR3 is CASSLAVQRLRTQETQYF. The CDR3 DNA sequence: TGTGCCAGCAGCTTAGCTGTCCAGAGACTAAGAACCCAAGAGACCCAGTACTTC.